The 23 T cell receptor beta chains below were found in one sample sequenced in a study of T cells in Graves' hyperthyroidism and ophthalmopathy. Amplified TCR beta CDR3 regions derived from RNA transcripts. TCR CDR3 underwent first-round RT-PCR with the HTBI primer set. TCRdb itself ran the multiplex PCR reads through MiXCR, one entry per CDR3 protein. The sample yields around 520,000 distinct CDR3 sequences, approximately 15% seen once. Sequenced sample: blood. These receptors came from a woman between 18 and 29 years old with Graves' hyperthyroidism.

This chain connects TRBV7-2 to TRBJ1-2, with D perhaps matching TRBD1 (6 bases). V was trimmed by 5 bases and J by 5 bases, leaving 9 bases between them. This CDR3 comprises 12 residues. Germline CDR1 is SGHTA and CDR2 is FQGNSA. The CDR3 DNA sequence: TGTGCCAGCAGCGGACAGAAGTATGGCTACACCTTC. It encodes CASSGQKYGYTF.

V gene TRBV3-1 combines with J gene TRBJ2-3; the match to TRBD1 covers 8 bases. Germline CDR1 reads LGHDT; CDR2 reads YNNKEL (reference sequence). Trimming removed 3 bases from V and 1 base from J; junction bases left unmatched: 6. CDR3 length: 16 residues. The CDR3 DNA reads TGTGCCAGCAGCCATTCTGACAGGGGAGGCACAGATACGCAGTATTTT. It yields the protein CASSHSDRGGTDTQYF.

This clonotype was counted ten times or more. Here the CDR3 reads CASSRGTVRTEAFF. The DNA of the CDR3 is TGTGCCAGCAGCCGTGGGACGGTGAGAACTGAAGCTTTCTTT. The V and J genes are TRBV3-1 and TRBJ1-1; weak D call: TRBD1 (5 bases). Germline CDR1 LGHDT, CDR2 YNNKEL (reference sequence). The V end was cut by 4 bases, the J end by 5 bases, with 14 bases between. The CDR3 sequence is 14 residues long.

This clonotype has at least ten counts. The V call is TRBV7-9, the J call TRBJ2-6; 8 bases match TRBD1. Germline V gives CDR1 SEHNR, CDR2 FQNEAQ (reference sequence). The V gene end was trimmed by 5 bases and the J gene end by 0 bases; junction bases not matched to a gene: 6. This CDR3 comprises 17 residues. CDR3 loop: CASSVGTGVSGANVLTF. CDR3 nucleotides: TGTGCCAGCAGCGTAGGGACAGGAGTCTCTGGGGCCAACGTCCTGACTTTC.

This clonotype was counted ten times or more. The J gene is TRBJ1-2, the V gene TRBV29-1; TRBD1 aligns across 7 bases. The CDR3 covers 13 residues. Germline V CDR1 and CDR2: SQVTM, ANQGSEA. V trimming: 3 bases; J trimming: 6 bases; junction bases outside the gene matches: 7. CDR3: CSVEHRGADGYTF. In DNA, the CDR3 is TGCAGCGTTGAGCACAGGGGCGCGGATGGCTACACCTTC. The full variable domain, with the rest looked up from reference TRBV29-1 and TRBJ1-2, is SAVISQKPSRDICQRGTSLTIQCQVDSQVTMMFWYRQQPGQSLTLIATANQGSEATYESGFVIDKFPISRPNLTFSTLTVSNMSPEDSSIYLCSVEHRGADGYTFGSGTRLTVV.

This clonotype came up a few times. V and J are TRBV20-1 and TRBJ2-7, with 8 bases lining up with TRBD2. CDR1 is DFQATT and CDR2 is SNEGSKA in the germline V gene (reference sequence). The CDR3 runs to 12 residues. CDR3 in amino acids: CRGSGSSYEQYF. In DNA form, the CDR3 reads TGCAGGGGAAGCGGGAGCTCCTACGAGCAGTACTTC.

CDR3 nucleotides: TGTGCCACCAGGGACCGTAGCTCCTACAATGAGCAGTTCTTC. Translating gives CATRDRSSYNEQFF. The rearrangement links TRBV6-1 to TRBJ2-1, with D tentatively TRBD1 or TRBD2 (5 bases each). V was clipped by 10 bases and J by 0 bases, with 13 bases between them. The CDR3 is 14 residues long. Germline V gene sequence: CDR1 MNHNS, CDR2 SASEGT.

This clonotype came up many times. The chain employs TRBV5-1 and TRBJ2-3; unclear D gene. Germline lookup yields CDR1 SGHRS and CDR2 YFSETQ. Trimming cost V 0 bases and J 2 bases, with 19 bases left between them. This CDR3 is 18 amino acids long. The CDR3 loop reads CASSLVIGALRDTDTQYF. CDR3 DNA: TGCGCCAGCAGCTTGGTTATCGGTGCCCTAAGGGACACAGATACGCAGTATTTT. The full variable domain, its missing parts supplied by reference TRBV5-1 and TRBJ2-3, is KAGVTQTPRYLIKTRGQQVTLSCSPISGHRSVSWYQQTPGQGLQFLFEYFSETQRNKGNFPGRFSGRQFSNSRSEMNVSTLELGDSALYLCASSLVIGALRDTDTQYFGPGTRLTVL.

The chain joins TRBV4-1 to TRBJ2-2; tentatively, D is TRBD2 (5 bases). V dropped 2 bases and J dropped 6 bases, with 13 bases sitting between them. Looked up from germline, CDR1 is MGHRA and CDR2 is YSYEKL. The CDR3 extends over 15 amino acids. The CDR3 spells CASSQFPSRSGELFF. The CDR3 DNA reads TGCGCCAGCAGCCAATTCCCTAGCAGATCCGGGGAGCTGTTTTTT.

This clonotype showed up many times. The V call is TRBV6-1, the J call TRBJ1-1; no definite D call. CDR3 length: 14 amino acids. The V gene's germline CDR1 is MNHNS and CDR2 SASEGT. Trimming cost V 6 bases and J 4 bases, with 15 bases left between them. CDR3 DNA: TGTGCCAGCAGCCAGGTTGGGGAGGTCACTGAAGCTTTCTTT. Protein: CASSQVGEVTEAFF.

This clonotype has a count of ten or more. The chain recombines TRBV5-1 with TRBJ1-2, with D tentatively TRBD1 (5 bases). Germline CDR1 SGHRS, CDR2 YFSETQ. V was clipped by 5 bases and J by 1 base, with 12 bases between them. CDR3 size: 14 residues. The CDR3 loop is CASREQDSNYGYTF. In nucleotides, the CDR3 is TGCGCCAGCAGGGAACAAGACAGTAACTATGGCTACACCTTC.

This clonotype showed up many times. This chain uses TRBV20-1 with TRBJ2-3; TRBD2 matches at 10 bases. V was clipped by 5 bases and J by 7 bases; unmatched bases: 12. The CDR3 totals 15 residues. Looked up from germline, CDR1 is DFQATT and CDR2 is SNEGSKA (reference sequence). The CDR3 sequence is CSALRSSGSLNTQYF. As DNA, the CDR3 is TGCAGTGCTCTCCGGTCTAGCGGGAGTTTGAATACGCAGTATTTT.

This clonotype came up a few times. The rearrangement uses TRBV20-1 and TRBJ1-1, with TRBD1 matching over 8 bases. Per the germline V gene, CDR1 is DFQATT and CDR2 is SNEGSKA (reference sequence). CDR3 length: 15 amino acids. V trimming: 0 bases; J trimming: 5 bases; junction bases outside the gene matches: 8. The CDR3 protein is CSARDRTGWGTEAFF. The CDR3 DNA follows: TGCAGTGCTAGAGATCGGACAGGGTGGGGGACTGAAGCTTTCTTT.

This clonotype was recorded at least ten times. The V and J genes are TRBV11-2 and TRBJ2-2; 10 positions match TRBD1. The CDR3 loop spans 15 amino acids. The germline CDR1 and CDR2 sequences are SGHAT and FQNNGV. V lost 3 bases to trimming and J lost 5 bases; unmatched junction nucleotides: 3. For the CDR3, the DNA is TGTGCCAGCAGCTTCCTGGGACAGGGGACCGGGGAGCTGTTTTTT. Protein sequence: CASSFLGQGTGELFF.

This clonotype was counted ten times or more. The V and J genes are TRBV11-2 and TRBJ2-5; TRBD2 agrees at 7 bases. After removal of 1 base from V and 7 bases from J, the junction contained 9 bases not matched to a gene. Germline V gene sequence: CDR1 SGHAT, CDR2 FQNNGV. This CDR3 region has 15 residues. The CDR3: CASSLVGRERGTQYF. In nucleotides, the CDR3 is TGTGCCAGCAGCTTAGTCGGCCGGGAGCGGGGGACCCAGTACTTC.

The gene calls are TRBV6-1 and TRBJ2-7; 9 nucleotides line up with TRBD1. The CDR3 runs 15 residues. CDR1 and CDR2 (germline): MNHNS, SASEGT. The V segment lost 5 bases and the J segment 0 bases; nucleotides outside the gene matches: 5. CDR3 sequence (DNA): TGTGCCAGCAGTCCCGGGACAGGGTTCTCCTACGAGCAGTACGTC. This codes for CASSPGTGFSYEQYV.

Comments on this clonotype: Being one base from a much bigger clone, this may be a read error. The chain links TRBV29-1 to TRBJ1-4, with D unclear. The germline V gene has CDR1 SQVTM and CDR2 ANQGSEA. This CDR3 region has 13 residues. With 7 bases removed from V and 5 bases from J, the gap between germline ends came to 14 bases. The CDR3 here is CSAAEIENEKLFF. In nucleotides, the CDR3 is TGCAGCGCTGCGGAGATTGAGAATGAAAAACTGTTTTTT.

This clonotype was recorded a few times. J is TRBJ2-2 and V is TRBV5-1; 8 bases fit TRBD1. This CDR3 region has 15 residues. Losses at the gene ends were 0 bases for V and 6 bases for J; bases not matched to a gene: 4. CDR1 and CDR2 from the germline V gene are SGHRS and YFSETQ. The CDR3 DNA is TGCGCCAGCAGCTTGGAGGGACAGGTCGCCGGGGAGCTGTTTTTT. Protein product: CASSLEGQVAGELFF.

In its sample, this clonotype was seen many times. The V call is TRBV27, the J call TRBJ2-1; TRBD1 is a possible D gene (5 bases). The CDR3 length is 16 residues. V was trimmed by 2 bases and J by 3 bases, leaving 14 bases between them. Looked up from germline, CDR1 is MNHEY and CDR2 is SMNVEV (reference sequence). The CDR3 spells CASSLSSGHLYNEQFF. As DNA, the CDR3 is TGTGCCAGCAGTTTAAGTTCAGGGCACCTCTACAATGAGCAGTTCTTC.

This clonotype was counted at least ten times. The rearrangement joins TRBV11-3 to TRBJ1-1; no reliable D call. CDR1 SGHNT and CDR2 YENEEA come from the germline V gene. V lost 5 bases and J lost 1, with 11 bases in between. The CDR3 consists of 14 residues. The CDR3 nucleotides are TGTGCCAGCAGCCCCACCCTGGGGAACACTGAAGCTTTCTTT. Amino acid sequence: CASSPTLGNTEAFF. The entire variable domain, with the rest obtained from reference TRBV11-3 and TRBJ1-1, is as follows: EAGVVQSPRYKIIEKKQPVAFWCNPISGHNTLYWYLQNLGQGPELLIRYENEEAVDDSQLPKDRFSAERLKGVDSTLKIQPAELGDSAVYLCASSPTLGNTEAFFGQGTRLTVV.

Many counts were recorded for this clonotype. The J gene is TRBJ1-6, the V gene TRBV15; D is unclear. This CDR3 is built from 14 residues. Germline CDR1 LNHNV, CDR2 YYDKDF (reference sequence). Trimming stripped 5 bases from V and 0 bases from J, with 5 bases between. In DNA form, the CDR3 reads TGTGCCACCAGCGCGCGCTCCTATAATTCACCCCTCCACTTT. It is translated as CATSARSYNSPLHF. The full variable domain, its missing parts supplied by reference TRBV15 and TRBJ1-6, is DAMVIQNPRYQVTQFGKPVTLSCSQTLNHNVMYWYQQKSSQAPKLLFHYYDKDFNNEADTPDNFQSRRPNTSFCFLDIRSPGLGDTAMYLCATSARSYNSPLHFGNGTRLTVT.

At least ten counts were recorded for this clonotype. This sequence joins TRBV5-1 and TRBJ1-2; D gene unclear. The CDR3 is made up of 12 amino acids. V dropped 0 bases and J dropped 7 bases, with 7 bases sitting between them. In germline, CDR1 is SGHRS, CDR2 YFSETQ. The CDR3 sequence: CASSLEPGGYTF. The CDR3 DNA sequence: TGCGCCAGCAGCTTGGAGCCCGGTGGCTACACCTTC.

In the case of this clonotype: A much bigger clone sits one base away, suggesting this may be a read error. The rearrangement joins TRBV29-1 to TRBJ1-2, with D unclear. The CDR3 runs 12 residues. Germline V lookup: CDR1 SQVTM, CDR2 ANQGSEA. Here the CDR3 DNA reads TGCAGCATTGAAGCCAGGTTCGGGGGCTACACCTTC. Translating gives CSIEARFGGYTF.